A single sample gave rise to the 10 T cell receptor beta chains below, sequenced in a study of blood T cell repertoires in COVID-19. Sequencing was performed with immunoSEQ multiplex PCR; in TCRdb, only in-frame clones are kept and a portion is missing. The data show about 250,000 clones, about 85% seen once. Material: peripheral blood. The receptors shown here come from a man aged 18 to 29 with active or convalescent COVID-19.

The chain couples TRBV2 to TRBJ1-5; tentatively, D is TRBD1 (6 bases). There are 11 residues in the CDR3. Germline lookup yields CDR1 SNHLY and CDR2 FYNNEI. CDR3 sequence reads: CAGGRDQPQHF. Written as DNA, the CDR3 is TGTGCAGGGGGTAGGGATCAGCCCCAGCATTTT.

V gene TRBV9 combines with J gene TRBJ1-4, with 8 positions matching TRBD1. This CDR3 has 18 residues. The V gene end was trimmed by 1 base and the J gene end by 0 bases; junction bases not matched to a gene: 8. The V gene's germline CDR1 is SGDLS and CDR2 YYNGEE. CDR3 protein: CASSVNRGDPSTNEKLFF. The CDR3 nucleotides read TGTGCCAGCAGCGTAAACAGGGGGGACCCATCAACTAATGAAAAACTGTTTTTT.

V gene TRBV7-2 combines with J gene TRBJ2-1; 11 positions match TRBD2. V trimming: 1 base; J trimming: 6 bases; junction bases outside the gene matches: 8. CDR3 size: 17 residues. Germline values: CDR1 SGHTA, CDR2 FQGNSA. CDR3 loop: CASSLVSGRAGGNEQFF. The DNA for the CDR3 is TGTGCCAGCAGCTTAGTTAGCGGGAGGGCCGGGGGCAATGAGCAGTTCTTC.

J is TRBJ1-4 and V is TRBV27; possible D gene TRBD1, 6 bases. The CDR3 has 14 residues. The ends were cut back, 7 bases at V and 8 bases at J, with 17 bases in the middle. The germline gives CDR1 MNHEY, CDR2 SMNVEV (reference sequence). CDR3 in DNA: TGTGCCAGCACTTCACAGGGCAGGGGAGAAAAACTGTTTTTT. Translating gives CASTSQGRGEKLFF.

J is TRBJ1-2 and V is TRBV28; maybe TRBD1 (5 bases). The V gene's germline CDR1 is MDHEN and CDR2 SYDVKM. The CDR3 covers 15 residues. V lost 6 bases to trimming and J lost 3 bases, with 17 bases between them. For the CDR3, the DNA is TGTGCCAGCAGCCTCGGGGGAACAGAGGACTATGGCTACACCTTC. Protein sequence: CASSLGGTEDYGYTF.

The V and J genes are TRBV28 and TRBJ2-5; maybe TRBD1 (6 bases). In germline, CDR1 is MDHEN, CDR2 SYDVKM. The CDR3 length is 15 residues. The V and J ends lost 7 bases and 5 bases respectively, with 20 bases between them. For the CDR3, the DNA is TGTGCCAGCACCCCAACAGGGTCTGGGTACGAGACCCAGTACTTC. Amino acid sequence: CASTPTGSGYETQYF.

This chain connects TRBV30 to TRBJ1-3; no clear D. Germline loops: CDR1 GTSNPN, CDR2 SVGIG (reference sequence). Trimming cost V 3 bases and J 2 bases, with 11 bases left between them. This CDR3 is 14 amino acids long. The CDR3 spells CAWSLGLTGNTIYF. CDR3 bases: TGTGCCTGGAGCCTTGGCTTAACTGGAAACACCATATATTTT.

This clone has only one observation. The gene calls are TRBV6-5 and TRBJ1-1; weak D call: TRBD1 (6 bases). The CDR3 length is 16 residues. Trimming removed 1 base from V and 14 bases from J, with 26 bases in between. Looked up from germline, CDR1 is MNHEY and CDR2 is SVGAGI. Here the CDR3 DNA reads TGTGCCAGCAGTTACTTGGCGCAGGGGCGACCCCCGCGAAGGTTCTTT. It translates to CASSYLAQGRPPRRFF.

This clone appeared a single time. V usage is TRBV7-2 and J usage is TRBJ1-2; perhaps TRBD1 as D (6 bases). V gave up 8 bases and J gave up 4 bases, with 17 bases separating them. CDR3 length equals 14 residues. Germline V gives CDR1 SGHTA, CDR2 FQGNSA. Here the CDR3 reads CASAGGGASYGYTF. The CDR3 coding sequence is TGTGCCAGCGCCGGTGGGGGCGCATCCTATGGCTACACCTTC.

The DNA of the CDR3 is TGTGCCAGTAGGAACAGGGTCCCAGCCGGCTCCTATAATTCACCCCTCCACTTT. This encodes CASRNRVPAGSYNSPLHF. The rearrangement joins TRBV19 to TRBJ1-6; TRBD1 is a possible D gene (6 bases). The germline CDR1 and CDR2 sequences are LNHDA and SQIVND (reference sequence). The CDR3 consists of 18 residues. With 6 bases removed from V and 0 bases from J, the gap between germline ends came to 18 bases. Full variable domain (missing parts from reference TRBV19 and TRBJ1-6): DGGITQSPKYLFRKEGQNVTLSCEQNLNHDAMYWYRQDPGQGLRLIYYSQIVNDFQKGDIAEGYSVSREKKESFPLTVTSAQKNPTAFYLCASRNRVPAGSYNSPLHFGNGTRLTVT.